This entry lists 7 T cell receptor beta chains sequenced from one sample in a study of blood T cells in healthy people across ages. For the second PCR, which ran for about 7 to 11 cycles, a sample-barcoded 5' primer and a J-beta primer mix were used. TCRdb reprocessed the 5' RACE reads via MiXCR and lists one record per CDR3 protein. The sample has hundreds of thousands of distinct CDR3 sequences, 55% to 75% seen once. Input material: blood. The receptors were gathered from a man aged 25 to 40 in good health.

In this sample, this clonotype turned up a few times. J is TRBJ2-1 and V is TRBV24-1; D not certain. Germline CDR1 is KGHDR and CDR2 is SFDVKD. There are 14 residues in the CDR3. Trimming shortened V by 1 base and J by 3 bases, and 6 bases separated the two germline ends. Here the CDR3 DNA reads TGTGCCACCAGTGATTTCGAGCACTACAATGAGCAGTTCTTC. It yields the protein CATSDFEHYNEQFF.

With respect to this clonotype: At one end the junction does not follow the germline gene, possibly because of a read error. The chain combines TRBV11-1 with TRBJ2-1; no clear D. Looked up from germline, CDR1 is SGHAT and CDR2 is FQDESV (reference sequence). CDR3 length equals 11 residues. The CDR3 bases are TGTGCCAGCAGCTTGGCGGATGAGCAGTTATTC. Protein product: CASSLADEQLF.

This clonotype was recorded only once. V gene TRBV6-1 combines with J gene TRBJ1-4, with D unresolved. Between the trimmed V and J ends, which lost 11 bases and 4 bases, there was a span of 11 bases. Germline V gives CDR1 MNHNS, CDR2 SASEGT. This CDR3 is built from 12 residues. The CDR3 region has the DNA TGTGCCGTGACGGAGGATAATGAAAAACTGTTTTTT. Its translation is CAVTEDNEKLFF.

The gene calls are TRBV4-1 and TRBJ2-3; D perhaps matches TRBD1 (5 bases). Germline V gene lookup returns CDR1 MGHRA and CDR2 YSYEKL. V shed 3 bases and J shed 2 bases, with 12 bases lying between them. The CDR3 consists of 15 residues. This CDR3 reads CASSQMGPYTDTQYF. Written as DNA, the CDR3 is TGCGCCAGCAGCCAGATGGGGCCATACACAGATACGCAGTATTTT.

This rearrangement joins TRBV5-6 to TRBJ2-4; TRBD1 agrees at 7 bases. Losses at the gene ends were 4 bases for V and 7 bases for J; bases not matched to a gene: 14. CDR3 length: 16 residues. The germline CDR1 and CDR2 sequences are SGHDT and YYEEEE. The CDR3 spells CASSATLILQGNIQYF. CDR3 sequence (DNA): TGTGCCAGCAGCGCGACACTAATATTACAGGGGAACATTCAGTACTTC.

V and J are TRBV11-2 and TRBJ2-6; D may be TRBD1 (6 bases). Deletions cut 6 bases from V and 0 bases from J, with 12 bases between. Per germline, CDR1 SGHAT and CDR2 FQNNGV. The CDR3 spans 16 residues. The CDR3 protein is CASSYRVPSGANVLTF. For the CDR3, the DNA is TGTGCCAGCAGTTACAGGGTTCCCTCTGGGGCCAACGTCCTGACTTTC.

The gene calls are TRBV7-9 and TRBJ2-5; 7 bases line up with TRBD1. Trimming removed 5 bases from V and 3 bases from J; junction bases left unmatched: 9. Looked up from germline, CDR1 is SEHNR and CDR2 is FQNEAQ (reference sequence). The CDR3 loop spans 15 amino acids. This CDR3 reads CASSPSLQGEETQYF. In DNA, the CDR3 is TGTGCCAGCAGCCCGTCTCTTCAGGGGGAAGAGACCCAGTACTTC.